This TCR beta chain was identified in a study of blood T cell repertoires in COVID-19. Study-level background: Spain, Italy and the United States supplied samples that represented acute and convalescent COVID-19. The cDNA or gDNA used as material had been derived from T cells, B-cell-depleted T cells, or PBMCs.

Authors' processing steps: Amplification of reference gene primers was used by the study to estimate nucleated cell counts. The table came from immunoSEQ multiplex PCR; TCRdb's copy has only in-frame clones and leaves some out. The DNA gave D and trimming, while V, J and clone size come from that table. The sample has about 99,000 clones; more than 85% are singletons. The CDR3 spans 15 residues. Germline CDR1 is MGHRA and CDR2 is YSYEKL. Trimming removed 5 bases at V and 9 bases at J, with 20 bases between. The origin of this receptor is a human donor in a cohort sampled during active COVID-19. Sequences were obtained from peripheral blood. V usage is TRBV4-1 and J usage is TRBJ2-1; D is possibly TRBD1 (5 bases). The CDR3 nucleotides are TGCGCCAGCAGCAGCATCAACCGCCAGGGTAGTGAGCAGTTCTTC. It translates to CASSSINRQGSEQFF.